This T cell receptor beta chain was observed in a study of T cells in pancreatic ductal adenocarcinoma. General study points: Comparisons of tumor and blood clonality may show falsely lower tumor diversity. Compared with tumor, blood showed more total productive templates and about 8.1-fold more clonotypes. The resected pancreatic cancer cohort was biased toward the minority with early-stage disease.

The CDR3 totals 13 residues. Germline V gene lookup returns CDR1 MDHEN and CDR2 SYDVKM. Trimming stripped 2 bases from V and 2 bases from J, with 5 bases between. Method: immunoSEQ multiplex PCR; TCRdb's copy keeps in-frame clones and lacks some. The table includes around 10,000 clones, roughly 90% detected once. Surgery without prior neoadjuvant therapy was the treatment of the selected pancreatic ductal adenocarcinoma patients. In the case of this clone: Its antigen is unidentified.

The receptor's source is a human donor with pancreatic ductal adenocarcinoma. Input material: PBMCs. The V gene is TRBV28, the J gene TRBJ2-3; D remains ambiguous. For the CDR3, the DNA is TGTGCCAGCAGTTTACAGGTCACAGATACGCAGTATTTT. Translating it yields CASSLQVTDTQYF.